This T cell receptor (beta chain) derives from a study of shared clonotypes between healthy human individuals. Authors' methods: ImmunoSEQ yielded junction-only sequences lacking quality scores, so filtering differed. The table came from immunoSEQ multiplex PCR; TCRdb's copy has only in-frame clones and leaves some out. The DNA gave D and trimming, while V, J and clone size come from that table. The sample comprises about 2.4 million clones, more than 90% of which are singletons, and roughly 0.14% rests with the top ten. V shed 0 bases, J shed 8 bases, and the junction held 6 bases outside the gene matches. CDR1 ENHRY and CDR2 SYGVKD come from the germline V gene. This CDR3 contains 14 residues. Adults of Caucasian background living in Nashville, Tennessee made up all donors.

The TCR comes from a young man in good health. The chain couples TRBV10-3 to TRBJ1-2; 7 bases align to TRBD1. The material sequenced was naive CD4+ T cells sorted from blood. Specified subset: CD45RA+ positively selected. The CDR3 nucleotides are TGTGCCATCAGTGAGTCGAAGGGGGCCTCCGGCTACACCTTC. Amino acids: CAISESKGASGYTF.